This TCR beta chain emerged from a study of cytomegalovirus exposure and HLA in healthy donors. Study-wide context: Of all 400 or so donors who were genotyped, about 80% belonged to the Caucasian-associated ancestry cluster. Whole-study results and caveats: TCR beta chains numbering 164 were designated cytomegalovirus-associated. In a later analysis, V- and J-gene trimming of beta chains associated with a DCLRE1C missense variant, replicated independently. Most subjects' HLA-A and HLA-B alleles were reportedly predicted from TCR beta sequences.

This CDR3 has 14 residues. CDR1 is SEHNR and CDR2 is FQNEAQ in the germline V gene (reference sequence). V lost 7 bases and J 2 bases, leaving 15 bases between the germline ends. The PCR was carried out with 60 Vbeta primers and 13 Jbeta primers. Sequencing used immunoSEQ multiplex PCR; TCRdb keeps in-frame clones, though not all of them. This table holds approximately 110,000 clones, approximately 80% found once. Points on this clone: Its antigen is still unknown.

The chain combines TRBV7-9 with TRBJ2-7; a possible D gene is TRBD2 (7 bases). The sequence was obtained from a middle-aged man in good health and CMV-seronegative. Sequencing was done on a sample of PBMCs. CDR3 bases: TGTGCCAGCACGGGCGGGGGCGAGACCTACGAGCAGTACTTC. This translates into CASTGGGETYEQYF.